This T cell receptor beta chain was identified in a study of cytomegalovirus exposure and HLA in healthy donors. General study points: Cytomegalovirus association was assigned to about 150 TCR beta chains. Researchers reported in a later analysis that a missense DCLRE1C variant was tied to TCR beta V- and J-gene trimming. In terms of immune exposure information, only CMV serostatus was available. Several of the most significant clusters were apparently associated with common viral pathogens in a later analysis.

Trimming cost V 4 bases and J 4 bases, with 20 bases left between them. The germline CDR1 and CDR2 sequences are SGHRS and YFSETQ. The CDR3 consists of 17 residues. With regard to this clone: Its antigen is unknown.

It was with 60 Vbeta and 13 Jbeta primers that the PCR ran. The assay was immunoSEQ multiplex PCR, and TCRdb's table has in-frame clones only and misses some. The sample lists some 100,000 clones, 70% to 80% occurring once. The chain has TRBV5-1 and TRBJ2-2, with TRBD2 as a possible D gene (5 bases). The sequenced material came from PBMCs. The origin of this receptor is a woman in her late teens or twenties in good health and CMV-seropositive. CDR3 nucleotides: TGCGCCAGCAGCGGGCCCAAACTAGGAAAAGGCACCGGGGAGCTGTTTTTT. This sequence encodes CASSGPKLGKGTGELFF.